Listed below are T cell receptor beta chains from one sample, sequenced in a study of cytomegalovirus exposure and HLA in healthy donors. Method: immunoSEQ multiplex PCR; TCRdb's copy keeps in-frame clones and lacks some. The sample records 140,000 to 150,000 clones, around four fifths being singletons. The sample taken for sequencing was PBMCs. The receptors were sampled from a male donor in good health and CMV-seronegative. CDR3s include the opening cysteine and the closing phenylalanine or tryptophan. D genes are given only for firm matches.

d_gene: TRBD1; v_gene: TRBV18; CDR3aa: CASSPLTTGDPGNTIYF
d_gene: TRBD1; v_gene: TRBV18; CDR3aa: CASSKQGRDTEAFF
d_gene: NA; v_gene: TRBV5-1; CDR3aa: CASSQNQYEQYF
d_gene: NA; v_gene: TRBV11-3; CDR3aa: CASSPTTSQETQYF
d_gene: TRBD1; v_gene: TRBV6-1; CDR3aa: CASSTEQGHYGYTF
d_gene: TRBD1; v_gene: TRBV7-6; CDR3aa: CASSQGVAWINEQFF
d_gene: TRBD1; v_gene: TRBV9; CDR3aa: CASSVGDRANTIYF
d_gene: TRBD2; v_gene: TRBV7-6; CDR3aa: CASSATSGRAGTSTDTQYF
d_gene: NA; v_gene: TRBV9; CDR3aa: CASSPGLQSSYEQYF
d_gene: NA; v_gene: TRBV7-3; CDR3aa: CASSPETGKGTEAFF
d_gene: NA; v_gene: TRBV13; CDR3aa: CASSFRGPTYEQYF
d_gene: NA; v_gene: TRBV5-1; CDR3aa: CASSLGTRGDYGYTF
d_gene: NA; v_gene: TRBV13; CDR3aa: CASSHAEGRYEQYF
d_gene: NA; v_gene: TRBV7-9; CDR3aa: CASTSGYEQYF
d_gene: NA; v_gene: TRBV5-4; CDR3aa: CASTLMGGRADTQYF
d_gene: NA; v_gene: TRBV18; CDR3aa: CASSLSRRSNTEAFF
d_gene: TRBD1; v_gene: TRBV29-1; CDR3aa: CSAGGGTGYSAEAFF
d_gene: NA; v_gene: TRBV6-5; CDR3aa: CASSNDRTYNSPLHF
d_gene: NA; v_gene: TRBV7-2; CDR3aa: CASSLNRAYGYTF
d_gene: TRBD1; v_gene: TRBV6-1; CDR3aa: CASNPQGPVHEQYF
d_gene: NA; v_gene: TRBV15; CDR3aa: CATSTIAGAGSGANVLTF
d_gene: NA; v_gene: TRBV7-6; CDR3aa: CASSLESVSGANVLTF
d_gene: NA; v_gene: TRBV5-5; CDR3aa: CASSLALNTEAFF
d_gene: TRBD1; v_gene: TRBV6-6; CDR3aa: CASSYLTGEVGNTIYF
d_gene: TRBD2; v_gene: TRBV18; CDR3aa: CASSGGAYNEQFF
d_gene: NA; v_gene: TRBV6-5; CDR3aa: CASSYSAQASAGYTF
d_gene: TRBD1; v_gene: TRBV12-5; CDR3aa: CASGLEGTVEPYEQYF
d_gene: NA; v_gene: TRBV14; CDR3aa: CASSLLGSEAFF
d_gene: NA; v_gene: TRBV7-9; CDR3aa: CASSSIQQGIHTEAFF
d_gene: NA; v_gene: TRBV5-4; CDR3aa: CASSRTVNTEAFF
d_gene: TRBD1; v_gene: TRBV25-1; CDR3aa: CASMRQGGYEQYF
d_gene: TRBD2; v_gene: TRBV27; CDR3aa: CASREGLAGFQETQYF
d_gene: NA; v_gene: TRBV10-3; CDR3aa: CAISEGGRNTEAFF
d_gene: TRBD2; v_gene: TRBV19; CDR3aa: CASRRAGPNTGELFF
d_gene: TRBD1; v_gene: TRBV7-9; CDR3aa: CASSLGGSGSGYTF
d_gene: NA; v_gene: TRBV14; CDR3aa: CASSQAELIYNEQFF
d_gene: NA; v_gene: TRBV7-2; CDR3aa: CASSVLTGSGNQPQHF
d_gene: NA; v_gene: TRBV7-8; CDR3aa: CASSHSDWASNQPQHF
d_gene: TRBD2; v_gene: TRBV4-2; CDR3aa: CASSQDGLMTSGYYEQYF
d_gene: NA; v_gene: TRBV29-1; CDR3aa: CSVEDFGQNYGYTF
d_gene: NA; v_gene: TRBV6-5; CDR3aa: CASSYSGRPLETQYF
d_gene: NA; v_gene: TRBV7-8; CDR3aa: CASSKDRPSGEPSTDTQYF
d_gene: NA; v_gene: TRBV11-2; CDR3aa: CASSLTSGGELFF
d_gene: TRBD1; v_gene: TRBV6-5; CDR3aa: CARSFHRGAKTEAFF
d_gene: TRBD2; v_gene: TRBV10-1; CDR3aa: CASSSGLAGFPYEQYF
d_gene: NA; v_gene: TRBV7-9; CDR3aa: CASKSKEGGYTF
d_gene: NA; v_gene: TRBV29-1; CDR3aa: CSVKAEVNTGELFF
d_gene: NA; v_gene: TRBV5-6; CDR3aa: CASSAASVLQVYGYTF
d_gene: NA; v_gene: TRBV11-2; CDR3aa: CASSFLLGPLVEQYF
d_gene: TRBD1; v_gene: TRBV27; CDR3aa: CASGQTGYLFNTGELFF
d_gene: TRBD1; v_gene: TRBV27; CDR3aa: CASRYRGSSYEQYF
d_gene: TRBD2; v_gene: TRBV7-9; CDR3aa: CSSSLPGGYEQYF
d_gene: NA; v_gene: TRBV30; CDR3aa: CAWSVAGGNDQPQHF
d_gene: TRBD1; v_gene: TRBV7-3; CDR3aa: CASSPGTDSGYTF
d_gene: NA; v_gene: TRBV28; CDR3aa: CASTRGGSYGYTF
d_gene: TRBD2; v_gene: TRBV15; CDR3aa: CATSRAERGAYNEQFF
d_gene: NA; v_gene: TRBV19; CDR3aa: CASSIGTANTEAFF
d_gene: TRBD1; v_gene: TRBV19; CDR3aa: CASREARGSGNTIYF
d_gene: NA; v_gene: TRBV27; CDR3aa: CASSLFPSYEQYF